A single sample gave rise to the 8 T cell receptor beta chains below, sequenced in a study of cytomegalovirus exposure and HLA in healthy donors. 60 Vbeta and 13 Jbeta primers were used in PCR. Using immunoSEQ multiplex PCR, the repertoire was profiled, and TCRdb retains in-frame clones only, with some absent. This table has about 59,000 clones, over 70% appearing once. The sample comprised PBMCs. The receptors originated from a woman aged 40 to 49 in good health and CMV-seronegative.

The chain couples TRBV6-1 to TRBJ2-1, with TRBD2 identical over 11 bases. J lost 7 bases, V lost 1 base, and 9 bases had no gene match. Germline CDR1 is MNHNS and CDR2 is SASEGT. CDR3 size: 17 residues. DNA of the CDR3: TGTGCCAGCAGTGAAGTGGTGACTAGCGGGATCTGGAATGAGCAGTTCTTC. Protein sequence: CASSEVVTSGIWNEQFF.

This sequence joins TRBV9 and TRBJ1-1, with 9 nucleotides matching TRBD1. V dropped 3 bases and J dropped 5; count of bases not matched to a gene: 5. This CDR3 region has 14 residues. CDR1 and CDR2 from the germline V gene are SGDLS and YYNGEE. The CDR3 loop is CASSGGTGLTEAFF. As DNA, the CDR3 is TGTGCCAGCAGCGGAGGGACAGGGTTAACTGAAGCTTTCTTT.

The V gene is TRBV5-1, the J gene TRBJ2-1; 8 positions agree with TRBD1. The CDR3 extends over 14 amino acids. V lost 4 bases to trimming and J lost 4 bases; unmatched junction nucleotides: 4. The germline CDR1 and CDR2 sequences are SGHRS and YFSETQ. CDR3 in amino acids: CASSKDRVYNEQFF. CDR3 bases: TGCGCCAGCAGCAAGGACAGGGTATACAATGAGCAGTTCTTC.

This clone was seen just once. CDR3 in amino acids: CASSSVRGGYTF. CDR3 coding DNA: TGTGCCAGCAGCTCAGTGCGGGGAGGCTACACCTTC. This sequence joins TRBV7-2 and TRBJ1-2; D not resolved. This CDR3 region has 12 residues. Trimming stripped 4 bases from V and 8 bases from J, with 11 bases between. Germline CDR1 is SGHTA and CDR2 is FQGNSA.

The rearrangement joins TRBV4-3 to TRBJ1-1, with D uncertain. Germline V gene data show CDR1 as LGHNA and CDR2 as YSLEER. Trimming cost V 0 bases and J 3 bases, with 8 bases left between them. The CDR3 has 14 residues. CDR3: CASSQDRVDTEAFF. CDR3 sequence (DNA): TGCGCCAGCAGCCAAGATCGGGTAGACACTGAAGCTTTCTTT.

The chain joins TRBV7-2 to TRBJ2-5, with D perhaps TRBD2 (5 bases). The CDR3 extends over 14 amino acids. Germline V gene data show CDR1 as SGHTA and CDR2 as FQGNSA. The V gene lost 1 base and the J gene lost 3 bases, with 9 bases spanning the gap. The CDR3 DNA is TGTGCCAGCAGCTTAGTGTCAGCGGAAGAGACCCAGTACTTC. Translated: CASSLVSAEETQYF.

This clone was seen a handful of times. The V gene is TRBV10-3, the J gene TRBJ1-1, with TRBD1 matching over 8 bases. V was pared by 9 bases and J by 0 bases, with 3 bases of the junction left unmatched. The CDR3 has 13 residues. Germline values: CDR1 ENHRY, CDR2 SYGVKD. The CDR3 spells CAIRTGMNTEAFF. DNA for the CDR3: TGTGCCATTAGGACAGGGATGAACACTGAAGCTTTCTTT.

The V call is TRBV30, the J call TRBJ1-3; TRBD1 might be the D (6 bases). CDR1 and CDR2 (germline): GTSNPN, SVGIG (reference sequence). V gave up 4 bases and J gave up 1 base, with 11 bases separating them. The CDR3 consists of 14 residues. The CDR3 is CAWKKRGSGNTIYF. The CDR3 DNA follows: TGTGCCTGGAAGAAAAGGGGGTCTGGAAACACCATATATTTT.